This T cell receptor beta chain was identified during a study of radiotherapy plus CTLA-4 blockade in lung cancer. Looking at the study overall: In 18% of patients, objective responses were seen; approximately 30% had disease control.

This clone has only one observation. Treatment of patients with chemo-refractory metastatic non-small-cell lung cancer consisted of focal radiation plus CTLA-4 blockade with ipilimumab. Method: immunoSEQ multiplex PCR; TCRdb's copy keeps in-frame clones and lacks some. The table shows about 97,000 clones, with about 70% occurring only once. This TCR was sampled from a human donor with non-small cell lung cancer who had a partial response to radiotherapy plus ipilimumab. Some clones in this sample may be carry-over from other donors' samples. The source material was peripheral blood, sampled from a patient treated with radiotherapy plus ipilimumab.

In nucleotides, the CDR3 is TGCGCCAGCAGCTTGGCCATCCAGGATGGCTACACCTTC. This gives the protein CASSLAIQDGYTF. The rearrangement uses TRBV5-1 and TRBJ1-2; D ambiguous. In germline, CDR1 is SGHRS, CDR2 YFSETQ. Trimming shortened V by 0 bases and J by 6 bases, and 9 bases separated the two germline ends. The CDR3 has 13 amino acids.